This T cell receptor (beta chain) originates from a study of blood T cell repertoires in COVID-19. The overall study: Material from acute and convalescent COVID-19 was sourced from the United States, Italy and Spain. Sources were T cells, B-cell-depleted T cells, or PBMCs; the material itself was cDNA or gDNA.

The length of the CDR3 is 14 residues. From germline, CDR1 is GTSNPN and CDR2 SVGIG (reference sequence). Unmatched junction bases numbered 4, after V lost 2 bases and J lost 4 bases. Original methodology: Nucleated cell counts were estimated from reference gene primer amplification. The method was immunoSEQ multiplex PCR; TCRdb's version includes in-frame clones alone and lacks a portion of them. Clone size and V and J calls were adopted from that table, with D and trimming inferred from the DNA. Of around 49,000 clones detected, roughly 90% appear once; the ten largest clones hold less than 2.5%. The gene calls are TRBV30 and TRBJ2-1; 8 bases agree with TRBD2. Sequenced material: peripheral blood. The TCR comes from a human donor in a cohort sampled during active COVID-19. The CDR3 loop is CAWSLTSAYNEQFF. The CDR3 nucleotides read TGTGCCTGGAGTTTGACTAGCGCTTACAATGAGCAGTTCTTC.